One and the same sample provided the 16 T cell receptor beta chains below, sequenced in a study of cytomegalovirus exposure and HLA in healthy donors. The PCR made use of 60 Vbeta and 13 Jbeta primers. The repertoire was sequenced with immunoSEQ multiplex PCR; TCRdb's copy has only in-frame clones and lacks some. The sample contains 110,000 to 150,000 clones, roughly 75% of which appear only once. The sequencing sample was made of PBMCs. The receptors were gathered from a female donor in good health and CMV-seronegative.

The V call is TRBV2, the J call TRBJ1-1; 10 nucleotides line up with TRBD1. This CDR3 has 16 amino acids. Germline CDR1 and CDR2: SNHLY and FYNNEI. Trimming cost V 6 bases and J 1 base; bases outside gene matches: 8. The CDR3 spells CASRESGQGQNTEAFF. The DNA for the CDR3 is TGTGCCAGCAGGGAGTCGGGACAGGGGCAGAACACTGAAGCTTTCTTT.

The chain uses TRBV5-1 and TRBJ1-2; D gene ambiguous. The CDR3 spans 16 residues. V lost 0 bases and J lost 1, with 13 bases in between. Germline V CDR1 and CDR2: SGHRS, YFSETQ. Here the CDR3 reads CASSLGRDPRNYGYTF. The CDR3 nucleotides are TGCGCCAGCAGCTTGGGCCGGGATCCCCGTAACTATGGCTACACCTTC.

In its sample, this clone was seen a few times. The chain links TRBV6-6 to TRBJ2-7; TRBD2 matches 7 bases. The V and J ends lost 5 bases and 5 bases, in that order; junction bases with no gene match: 6. The CDR3 is 13 residues long. Per germline, CDR1 MNHNY and CDR2 SVGAGI (reference sequence). The CDR3 region has the DNA TGTGCCAGCAGTGAGGGAGGGCCCCACGAGCAGTACTTC. As protein: CASSEGGPHEQYF.

The chain links TRBV21-1 to TRBJ2-7; TRBD1, the D gene given by the table, was not confirmed from the DNA. TRBV21-1 is annotated as a pseudogene. The length of the CDR3 is 14 residues. The CDR3, as DNA: TGTGCCAGCAGCAAAGGTTGGGGCACCTACGAGCAGTACTTC. Its translation is CASSKGWGTYEQYF.

The chain employs TRBV28 and TRBJ1-5, with D possibly TRBD1 on 5 matching bases. Germline CDR1 MDHEN, CDR2 SYDVKM. The CDR3 is 15 residues long. V lost 4 bases and J lost 7, with 17 bases in between. DNA for the CDR3: TGTGCCAGCAGTTCAACCCGCAGGGTAGGCCAGCCCCAGCATTTT. Translated, it gives CASSSTRRVGQPQHF.

V is TRBV7-2 and J is TRBJ1-2; 9 bases line up with TRBD1. Germline CDR1 reads SGHTA; CDR2 reads FQGNSA. This CDR3 has 16 residues. V dropped 0 bases and J dropped 6; count of bases not matched to a gene: 8. The CDR3 coding sequence is TGTGCCAGCAGCTTAGCCCCCGGACAGGGGAGGGATGGCTACACCTTC. Translated, it gives CASSLAPGQGRDGYTF.

This clone was found once. This chain connects TRBV19 to TRBJ2-7; 7 bases line up with TRBD1. The V gene end was trimmed by 9 bases and the J gene end by 0 bases; junction bases not matched to a gene: 8. This CDR3 is built from 14 residues. In germline, CDR1 is LNHDA, CDR2 SQIVND (reference sequence). CDR3 residues: CASSGQRYSYEQYF. The CDR3 coding sequence is TGTGCCAGCTCGGGACAGCGATACTCCTACGAGCAGTACTTC.

This clone has more than one count but fewer than ten. The V call is TRBV5-1, the J call TRBJ1-4; 8 bases agree with TRBD1. Germline CDR1 SGHRS, CDR2 YFSETQ. J gave up 0 bases and V 5 bases, and 9 bases lay outside the gene matches. This CDR3 has 17 residues. The CDR3 reads CASSFDQGAATNEKLFF. The CDR3 region has the DNA TGCGCCAGCAGTTTCGACCAGGGGGCTGCAACTAATGAAAAACTGTTTTTT.

The chain carries TRBV5-1 and TRBJ2-7; TRBD1 agrees at 7 bases. The CDR3 sequence is 16 residues long. Germline lookup yields CDR1 SGHRS and CDR2 YFSETQ. J lost 4 bases, V lost 3 bases, and 13 bases had no gene match. Written as DNA, the CDR3 is TGCGCCAGCAGCTCAAGCTCAGGGGGAACGGGGTACGAGCAGTACTTC. It is translated as CASSSSSGGTGYEQYF.

This clone was observed many times. The chain couples TRBV4-1 to TRBJ2-5, with D perhaps TRBD2 (6 bases). The CDR3 contains 13 residues. V lost 4 bases and J lost 5, with 11 bases in between. Looked up from germline, CDR1 is MGHRA and CDR2 is YSYEKL. The CDR3 bases are TGCGCCAGCAGCCCCCCTGGGGGGGAGACCCAGTACTTC. It yields the protein CASSPPGGETQYF.

This chain uses TRBV23-1 with TRBJ2-7, with TRBD2 identical over 7 bases. TRBV23-1 falls under the ORF class, with uncertain function. Trimming took 2 bases from V and 3 from J; bases not matched to a gene: 13. The CDR3 sequence is 17 residues long. The CDR3 sequence is CASSQGASWEGIYEQYF. DNA of the CDR3: TGCGCCAGCAGTCAAGGGGCTAGTTGGGAGGGGATCTACGAGCAGTACTTC.

The chain carries TRBV9 and TRBJ2-3; TRBD2 matches 9 bases. The junction had 9 bases not matched to a gene; V was cut back by 4 bases and J by 3 bases. This CDR3 comprises 16 residues. Germline V CDR1 and CDR2: SGDLS, YYNGEE. The CDR3 DNA follows: TGTGCCAGCAGCCCCCGAGGTAGCGGGAGAACAGATACGCAGTATTTT. Its protein product is CASSPRGSGRTDTQYF.

The chain couples TRBV19 to TRBJ2-7; tentative D call: TRBD1 (6 bases). The V gene lost 5 bases and the J gene lost 4 bases, with 18 bases spanning the gap. Per germline, CDR1 LNHDA and CDR2 SQIVND (reference sequence). The CDR3 loop spans 15 amino acids. CDR3 region: CASSVRTNREYEQYF. The CDR3 DNA reads as TGTGCCAGTAGTGTAAGAACAAACAGGGAATACGAGCAGTACTTC.

In its sample, this clone was seen a few times. The chain combines TRBV19 with TRBJ2-7, with TRBD2 identical over 7 bases. V lost 2 bases to trimming and J lost 2 bases; unmatched junction nucleotides: 6. Per the germline V gene, CDR1 is LNHDA and CDR2 is SQIVND (reference sequence). The CDR3 length is 15 residues. DNA of the CDR3: TGTGCCAGTAGTATACGGGCGGGAGCGCCCTACGAGCAGTACTTC. Encoded protein: CASSIRAGAPYEQYF.

The sample holds a few counts of this clone. The V gene is TRBV5-1, the J gene TRBJ1-1; 12 bases map to TRBD1. In germline, CDR1 is SGHRS, CDR2 YFSETQ. V trimming: 4 bases; J trimming: 8 bases; junction bases outside the gene matches: 9. The CDR3 has 15 residues. The CDR3 sequence is CASSVQPGQGAEAFF. The CDR3 DNA reads TGCGCCAGCAGCGTGCAGCCGGGACAGGGGGCGGAAGCTTTCTTT.

The V and J genes are TRBV7-2 and TRBJ1-1, with a possible D match to TRBD1 (5 bases). Germline V gene lookup returns CDR1 SGHTA and CDR2 FQGNSA. V gave up 3 bases and J gave up 6 bases, with 17 bases separating them. The CDR3 is 15 amino acids. CDR3: CASSFPSGGSAEAFF. The CDR3 coding sequence is TGTGCCAGCAGCTTTCCTTCGGGGGGGTCGGCTGAAGCTTTCTTT.